This T cell receptor (beta chain) originates from a study of T-cell memory formation after mild COVID-19. This clonotype has more than one count but fewer than ten. TCRdb processed the 5' RACE reads anew with MiXCR; each CDR3 protein has one entry. The repertoire holds about 340,000 distinct CDR3 sequences, with 20% to 25% as singletons. V shed 2 bases and J shed 8 bases, with 12 bases lying between them. The germline CDR1 and CDR2 sequences are SGHTA and FQGNSA. The CDR3 is 13 amino acids. The sequenced material came from PBMCs or a T cell subset sorted from them (not recorded which). The TCR was taken from a man aged 18 to 35 who had mild COVID-19 (a few samples of this study predate the infection). Cell type and time point are not known. V and J are TRBV7-2 and TRBJ1-2; D is undetermined. CDR3 bases: TGTGCCAGCAGCTTAACCGGGGAGGAGGGCTACACCTTC. It is translated as CASSLTGEEGYTF.